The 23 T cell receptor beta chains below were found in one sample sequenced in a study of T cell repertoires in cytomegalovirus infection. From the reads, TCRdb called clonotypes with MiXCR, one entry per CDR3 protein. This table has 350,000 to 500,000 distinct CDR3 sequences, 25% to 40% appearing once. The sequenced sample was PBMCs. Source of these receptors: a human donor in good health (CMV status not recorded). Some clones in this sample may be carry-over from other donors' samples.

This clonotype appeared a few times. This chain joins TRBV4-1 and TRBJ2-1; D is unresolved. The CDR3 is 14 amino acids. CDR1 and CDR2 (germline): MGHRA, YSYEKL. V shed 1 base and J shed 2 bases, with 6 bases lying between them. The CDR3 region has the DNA TGCGCCAGCAGCCAAGTTAGTACCTACAATGAGCAGTTCTTC. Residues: CASSQVSTYNEQFF.

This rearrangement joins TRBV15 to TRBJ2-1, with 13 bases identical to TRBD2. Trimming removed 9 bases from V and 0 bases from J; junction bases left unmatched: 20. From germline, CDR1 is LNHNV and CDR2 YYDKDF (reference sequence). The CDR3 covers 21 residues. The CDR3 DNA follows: TGTGCCACTATCAGATTTTACCAGGGACTAGCGGGGAAGAGCTCCTACAATGAGCAGTTCTTC. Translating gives CATIRFYQGLAGKSSYNEQFF.

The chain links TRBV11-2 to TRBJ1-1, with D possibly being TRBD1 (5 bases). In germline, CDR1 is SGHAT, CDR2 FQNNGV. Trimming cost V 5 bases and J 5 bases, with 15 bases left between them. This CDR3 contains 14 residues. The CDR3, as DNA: TGTGCCAGCAGCCCGTCCGGGGGGTGGACTGAAGCTTTCTTT. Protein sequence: CASSPSGGWTEAFF.

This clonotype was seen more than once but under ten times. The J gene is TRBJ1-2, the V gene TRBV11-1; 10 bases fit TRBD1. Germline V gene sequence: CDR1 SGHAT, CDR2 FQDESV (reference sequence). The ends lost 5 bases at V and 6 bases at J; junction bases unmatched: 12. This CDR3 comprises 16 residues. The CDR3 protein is CASSPISGTGENGYTF. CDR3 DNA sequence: TGTGCCAGCAGCCCCATTTCCGGGACAGGGGAGAATGGCTACACCTTC. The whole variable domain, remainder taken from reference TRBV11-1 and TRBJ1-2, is EAEVAQSPRYKITEKSQAVAFWCDPISGHATLYWYRQILGQGPELLVQFQDESVVDDSQLPKDRFSAERLKGVDSTLKIQPAELGDSAMYLCASSPISGTGENGYTFGSGTRLTVV.

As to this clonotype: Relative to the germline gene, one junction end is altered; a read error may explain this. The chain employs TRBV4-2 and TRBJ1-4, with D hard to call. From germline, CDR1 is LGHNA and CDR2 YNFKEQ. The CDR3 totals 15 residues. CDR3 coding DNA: TGTGCCAGCATCCAAGATCTAGCGGAATATGAAAAACTGTTTTTT. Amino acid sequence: CASIQDLAEYEKLFF.

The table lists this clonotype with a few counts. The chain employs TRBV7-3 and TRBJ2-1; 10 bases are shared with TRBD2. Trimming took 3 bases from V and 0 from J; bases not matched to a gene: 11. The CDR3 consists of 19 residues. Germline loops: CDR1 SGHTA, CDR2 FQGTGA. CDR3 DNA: TGTGCCAGCAGCTTTTACCTAGCGGGGGCTCCTAGCTCCTACAATGAGCAGTTCTTC. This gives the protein CASSFYLAGAPSSYNEQFF.

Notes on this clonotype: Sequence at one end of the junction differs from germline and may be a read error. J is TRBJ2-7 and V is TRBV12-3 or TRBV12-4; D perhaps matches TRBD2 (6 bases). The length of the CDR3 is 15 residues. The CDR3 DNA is TGTGCCAGCAGTCCGCGGGGTCTAAAATCCTCCGAGCAGTACTTC. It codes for CASSPRGLKSSEQYF.

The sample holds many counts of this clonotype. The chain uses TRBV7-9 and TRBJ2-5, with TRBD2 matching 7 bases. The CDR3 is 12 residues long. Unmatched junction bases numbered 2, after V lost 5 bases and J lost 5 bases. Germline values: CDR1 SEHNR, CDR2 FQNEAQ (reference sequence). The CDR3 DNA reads TGTGCCAGCAGCGGGAGGGGCGAGACCCAGTACTTC. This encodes CASSGRGETQYF.

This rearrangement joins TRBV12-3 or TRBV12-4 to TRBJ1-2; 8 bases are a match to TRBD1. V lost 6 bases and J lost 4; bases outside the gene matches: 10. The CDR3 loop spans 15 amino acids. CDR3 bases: TGTGCCAGCAGCACCGGGACAGGTGGGGGCTATGGCTACACCTTC. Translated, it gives CASSTGTGGGYGYTF.

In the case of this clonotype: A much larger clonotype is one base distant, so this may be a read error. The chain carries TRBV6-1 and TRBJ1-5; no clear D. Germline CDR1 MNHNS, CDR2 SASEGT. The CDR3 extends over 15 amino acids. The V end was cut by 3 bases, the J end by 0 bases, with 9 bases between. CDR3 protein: CASSERYGSNQPQHF. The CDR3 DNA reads TGTGCCAGCAGTGAGCGGTACGGTAGCAATCAGCCCCAGCATTTT.

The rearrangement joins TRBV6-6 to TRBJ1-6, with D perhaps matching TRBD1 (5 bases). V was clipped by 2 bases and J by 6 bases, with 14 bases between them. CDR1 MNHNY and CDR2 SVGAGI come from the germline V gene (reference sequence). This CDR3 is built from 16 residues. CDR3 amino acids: CASSYGGTVGNSPLHF. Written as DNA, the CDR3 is TGTGCCAGCAGTTACGGCGGGACCGTCGGTAATTCACCCCTCCACTTT.

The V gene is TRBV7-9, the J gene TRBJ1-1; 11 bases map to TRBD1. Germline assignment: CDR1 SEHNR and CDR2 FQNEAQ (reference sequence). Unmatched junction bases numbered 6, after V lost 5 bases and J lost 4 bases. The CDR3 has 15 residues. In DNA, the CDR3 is TGTGCCAGCAGCCGGACAGGGGGCCTGGGCACTGAAGCTTTCTTT. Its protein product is CASSRTGGLGTEAFF.

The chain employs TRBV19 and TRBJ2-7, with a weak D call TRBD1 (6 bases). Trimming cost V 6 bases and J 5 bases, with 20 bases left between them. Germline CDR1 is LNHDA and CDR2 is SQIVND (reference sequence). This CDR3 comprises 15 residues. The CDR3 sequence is CASRNRVRQSDEQYF. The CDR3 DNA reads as TGTGCCAGTAGAAACAGGGTCCGACAGTCCGACGAGCAGTACTTC.

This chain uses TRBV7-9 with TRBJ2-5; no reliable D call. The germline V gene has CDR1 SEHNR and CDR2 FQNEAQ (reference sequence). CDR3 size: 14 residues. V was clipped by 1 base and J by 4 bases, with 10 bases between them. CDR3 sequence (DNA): TGTGCCAGCAGCTTAGACGTGGAAGGAGAGACCCAGTACTTC. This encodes CASSLDVEGETQYF. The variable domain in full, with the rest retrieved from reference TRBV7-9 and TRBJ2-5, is DTGVSQNPRHKITKRGQNVTFRCDPISEHNRLYWYRQTLGQGPEFLTYFQNEAQLEKSRLLSDRFSAERPKGSFSTLEIQRTEQGDSAMYLCASSLDVEGETQYFGPGTRLLVL.

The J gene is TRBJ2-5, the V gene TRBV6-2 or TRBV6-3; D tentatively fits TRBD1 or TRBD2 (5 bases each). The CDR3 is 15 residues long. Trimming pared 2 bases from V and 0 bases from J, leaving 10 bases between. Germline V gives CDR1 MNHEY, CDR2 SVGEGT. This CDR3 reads CASSYTWGHQETQYF. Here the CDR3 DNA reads TGTGCCAGCAGTTACACTTGGGGACACCAAGAGACCCAGTACTTC.

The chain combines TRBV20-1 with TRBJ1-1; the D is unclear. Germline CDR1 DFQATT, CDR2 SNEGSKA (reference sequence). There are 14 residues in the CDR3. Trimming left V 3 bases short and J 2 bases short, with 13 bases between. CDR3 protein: CSASPGSANTEAFF. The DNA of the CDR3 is TGCAGTGCTAGCCCGGGTAGCGCTAACACTGAAGCTTTCTTT.

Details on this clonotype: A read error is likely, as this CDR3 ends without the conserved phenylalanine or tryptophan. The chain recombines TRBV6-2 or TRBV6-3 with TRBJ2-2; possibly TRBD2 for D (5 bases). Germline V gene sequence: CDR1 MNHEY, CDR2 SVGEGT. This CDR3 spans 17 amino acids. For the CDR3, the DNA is TGTGCCAGAAGTTATATCTTATGGCCTGACCTTACCGGGGATCTGTTTTGT. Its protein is CARSYILWPDLTGDLFC.

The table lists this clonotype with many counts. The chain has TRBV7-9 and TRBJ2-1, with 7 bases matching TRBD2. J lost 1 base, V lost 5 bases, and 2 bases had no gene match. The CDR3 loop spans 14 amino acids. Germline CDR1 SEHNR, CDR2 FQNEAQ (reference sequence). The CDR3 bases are TGTGCCAGCAGCCGTAGCGGGTCCTACAATGAGCAGTTCTTC. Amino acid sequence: CASSRSGSYNEQFF.

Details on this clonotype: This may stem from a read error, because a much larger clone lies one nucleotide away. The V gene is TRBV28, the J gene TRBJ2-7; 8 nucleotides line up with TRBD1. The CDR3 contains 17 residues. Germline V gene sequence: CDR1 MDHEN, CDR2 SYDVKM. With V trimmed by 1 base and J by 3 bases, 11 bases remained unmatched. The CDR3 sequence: CASSLSGPVQGVYEQYF. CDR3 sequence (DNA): TGTGCCAGCAGTTTATCTGGGCCGGTACAGGGGGTCTACGAGCAGTACTTC. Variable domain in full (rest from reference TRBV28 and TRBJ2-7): DVKVTQSSRYLVKRTGEKVFLECVQDMDHENMFWYRQDPGLGLRLIYFSYDVKMKEKGDIPEGYSVSREKKERFSLILESASTNQTSMYLCASSLSGPVQGVYEQYFGPGTRLTVT.

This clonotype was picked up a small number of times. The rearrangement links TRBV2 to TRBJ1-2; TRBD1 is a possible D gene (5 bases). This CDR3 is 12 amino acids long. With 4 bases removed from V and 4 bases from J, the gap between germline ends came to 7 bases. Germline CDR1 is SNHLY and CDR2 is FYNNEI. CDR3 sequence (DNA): TGTGCCAGCAGTGGGGGCACCTATGGCTACACCTTC. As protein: CASSGGTYGYTF.

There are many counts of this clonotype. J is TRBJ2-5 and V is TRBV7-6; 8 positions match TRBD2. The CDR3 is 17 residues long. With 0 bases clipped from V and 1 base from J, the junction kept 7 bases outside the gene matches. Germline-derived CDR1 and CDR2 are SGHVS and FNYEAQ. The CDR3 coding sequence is TGTGCCAGCAGCTTAGCGCGGGGCGGGGGGACCCAAGAGACCCAGTACTTC. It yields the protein CASSLARGGGTQETQYF.

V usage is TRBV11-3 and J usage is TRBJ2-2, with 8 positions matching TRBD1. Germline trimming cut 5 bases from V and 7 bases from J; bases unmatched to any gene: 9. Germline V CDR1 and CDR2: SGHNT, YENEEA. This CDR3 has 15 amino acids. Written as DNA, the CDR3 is TGTGCCAGCAGCCTCGGACAGGGTACGAACGGGGAGCTGTTTTTT. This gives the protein CASSLGQGTNGELFF.

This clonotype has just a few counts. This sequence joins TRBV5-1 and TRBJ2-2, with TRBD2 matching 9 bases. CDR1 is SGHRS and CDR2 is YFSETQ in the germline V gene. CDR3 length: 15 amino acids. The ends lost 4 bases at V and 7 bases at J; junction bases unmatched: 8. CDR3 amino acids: CASSAQPTSGGELFF. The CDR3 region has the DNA TGCGCCAGCAGCGCGCAGCCGACTAGCGGCGGGGAGCTGTTTTTT.